This TCR beta chain is from a study of CD8 T cells in ankylosing spondylitis. Overall study findings and caveats: Among TCR beta sequences, a motif of several highly homologous variants appeared characteristic of ankylosing spondylitis blood. Some of these motif variants have turned up before, in reports on reactive arthritis synovial fluid and blood.

The CDR3 has 13 amino acids. CDR1 and CDR2 (germline): DFQATT, SNEGSKA (reference sequence). This clonotype was observed many times. The antigen is unknown. MiXCR was run by TCRdb on the 5' RACE reads, yielding one entry per CDR3 protein. The sample contains some 92,000 distinct CDR3 sequences, around 25% of which appear only once. The V call is TRBV20-1, the J call TRBJ1-3, with no clear D. The sample comprised blood, either unsorted or a sorted T cell fraction (not recorded which). The clonotype originates from a male donor with ankylosing spondylitis or in good health (not recorded which). The CDR3: CSINTNSGNTIYF. For the CDR3, the DNA is TGCAGCATAAACACCAACTCTGGAAACACCATATATTTT.